This T cell receptor (beta chain) was identified during a study of regulatory T cells in long-lasting Graves disease (dated by TCRdb to about 2021). Notes on the research overall: Persistent Graves' disease was defined as persistently positive TSH receptor autoantibodies together with antithyroid drug treatment for over 5 years. On average, persistent Graves' disease patients in the clinical cohort had been on antithyroid drugs for about 9.7 years. A total of some 35 samples underwent TCR sequencing, from about 13 patients with persistent Graves' disease and 20 patients with newly diagnosed Graves' disease. The study was registered as a clinical trial and conducted in China. This study used TCR sequencing and RNA sequencing of peripheral blood to compare persistent Graves' disease patients against newly diagnosed Graves' disease patients. Broad study findings and their caveats: Peripheral blood alone was examined, since thyroid tissue, which constituted the primary lesion, could not be accessed. Compared with newly diagnosed patients, patients with persistent Graves' disease had lower TCR Shannon entropy and fewer highly expanded clones, which suggests clonal expansion. The authors acknowledged the small sample size as a limitation that may reduce accuracy. Patients with persistent disease shared more public clonotypes (around 2,500) than newly diagnosed patients did (966). Only the TCR beta chain was sequenced and analyzed.

The label giving this sample's time point can be read as: persistent/refractory GD, antithyroid drugs over 5 years with positive TRAb. For both TCR sequencing and RNA sequencing, RNA was extracted from PBMCs using TRIzol. The diagnosis of Graves' disease was made according to American Thyroid Association guidelines. The patients came from an endocrinology department in Xi'an, China. From each patient, about 8.9 milliliters of peripheral blood was collected into an EDTA anticoagulant tube. Ficoll Paque Plus density gradient separation was used to isolate PBMCs, and no additional T cell sorting was done. An Agilent 2100 Bioanalyzer and agarose gel were used to check RNA quality, while a NanoDrop 2000 measured RNA concentration. This clonotype was recorded at least ten times. This clone's antigen is unknown. Per-base quality was not reported, and no clone a single base away is much larger than it. Receptor libraries were prepared by multiplex PCR. The data were produced on an Illumina HiSeq 4000. To build TCR beta libraries, CDR3 regions were amplified by Arm-PCR using iRepertoire HTBI primers. Before sequencing, the PCR products underwent gel purification. The authors' pipeline ran thus. Gene usage analysis of CDR3 amino acid clonotypes relied on the roughly 64 TRBV and 14 TRBJ segments identified across samples. Filtered high-quality paired reads were merged into contigs using COPE and FqMerger. BLAST was used to align contigs to IMGT TRBV, TRBD and TRBJ reference genes, and CDR3 was defined according to IMGT. Any clonotype with a frequency above 0.1% was classified as a highly expanded clone. Shannon entropy was used to measure repertoire diversity, and the Gini coefficient was used to measure V-J evenness. Public clonotypes were defined as clonotypes shared by more than one individual. TCRdb trimmed the raw reads at Q25, called clones with MiXCR and kept productive beta chains. One record per CDR3 amino acid sequence lists the most common genes and DNA. These V and J calls derive from TCRdb rather than the authors' analysis. Across this sample there are a few hundred thousand distinct CDR3 sequences, with about a quarter seen only once. The ten largest clones represent around 24% of the sample.

The source of this sequence is a female donor with Graves disease. The sequences come from peripheral blood mononuclear cells (PBMCs), collected when the disease was refractory, from a patient treated with antithyroid drugs.

The CDR3 region has the sequence CASSKSYEQYF. The DNA sequence is TGTGCCAGCAGTAAAAGTTACGAGCAGTACTTC. The chain links TRBV7-2 with TRBJ2-7; no confident D gene assignment can be made. V was cut back by 6 bases and J by 4 bases, leaving a gap of 7 bases between them. The germline V gene provides CDR1 SGHTA and CDR2 FQGNSA. The CDR3 measures 11 amino acids from cysteine to phenylalanine. Left in the record is the CDR3 DNA by itself, 33 bases read in frame from the first base.